The present TCR beta chain was sequenced within a study of naive and memory T cell subsets. Study conclusions and caveats: In naive cells, over 85% of TCR sequences were seen only once. Findings for naive and memory subsets could not be checked against ground truth.

Overnight CMV lysate stimulation of fresh PBMCs defined donor CMV status by CD4+ IFNgamma. After CD4 positive bead selection, the CD4-negative fraction gave CD8 T cells. The CDR3 loop spans 12 amino acids. Between the trimmed V and J ends, which lost 2 bases and 9 bases, there was a span of 11 bases. Germline V gene data show CDR1 as DFQATT and CDR2 as SNEGSKA (reference sequence). On this clonotype: Its antigen is unidentified.

Two oligonucleotides, mixed equimolar, formed the beta constant-region primer covering TRBC1 and TRBC2. Via MiXCR, TCRdb re-called the UMI-ligation and nested PCR reads, giving one row per CDR3 protein. Here the sample spans roughly 98,000 distinct CDR3 sequences, about 6.5% being singletons. Material for sequencing was central memory CD4+ T cells from blood. This sequence originates from a human donor in good health. V gene TRBV20-1 combines with J gene TRBJ2-1; TRBD2 might be the D (6 bases). In DNA, the CDR3 is TGCAGTGCTAGATCGTCCGGGGGTGAGCAGTTCTTC. It translates to CSARSSGGEQFF.